This T cell receptor beta chain stems from a study of T cell repertoires in cytomegalovirus infection. Turning to the study itself: Matching HLA type and CMV infection were both indicated by public TCR beta signatures.

In the case of this clonotype: Its antigen is unknown.

Findings and limits, study-wide: Cumulative public TCR beta family frequency identified CMV carriers with the relevant HLA. The ex vivo response was dominated by HLA-C-restricted CMV-specific TCR beta clonotypes.

TCRdb passed the reads through MiXCR, listing each CDR3 protein once. The data contain about 740,000 distinct CDR3 sequences, 35% of them seen just once; the ten biggest clones take up 2.5% to 3.5%. The specimen was PBMCs. This clonotype originated in a human donor in good health (CMV status not recorded). Some clones in this sample may be carry-over from other donors' samples.

CDR3 in DNA: TGTGCCAGCAGTCCCGACAGGGGGCTGGTGCAGTTCTTC. Translation: CASSPDRGLVQFF. The gene calls are TRBV27 and TRBJ2-1; 10 nucleotides agree with TRBD1. This CDR3 comprises 13 residues. Germline V lookup: CDR1 MNHEY, CDR2 SMNVEV (reference sequence). The V segment lost 5 bases and the J segment 12 bases; nucleotides outside the gene matches: 7.